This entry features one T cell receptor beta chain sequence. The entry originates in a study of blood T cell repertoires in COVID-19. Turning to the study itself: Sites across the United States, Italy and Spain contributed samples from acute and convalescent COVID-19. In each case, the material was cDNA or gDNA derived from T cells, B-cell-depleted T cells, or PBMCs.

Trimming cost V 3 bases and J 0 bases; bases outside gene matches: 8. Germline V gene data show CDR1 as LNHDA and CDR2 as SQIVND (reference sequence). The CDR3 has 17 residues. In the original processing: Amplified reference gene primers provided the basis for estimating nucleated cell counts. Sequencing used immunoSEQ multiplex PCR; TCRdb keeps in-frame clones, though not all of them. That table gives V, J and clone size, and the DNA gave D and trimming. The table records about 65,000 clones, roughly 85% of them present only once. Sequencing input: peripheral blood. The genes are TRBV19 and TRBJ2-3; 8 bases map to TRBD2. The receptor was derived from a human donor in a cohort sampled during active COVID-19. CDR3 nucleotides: TGTGCCAGTAGTATCTCCGGAGTAGCGGGAAGCACAGATACGCAGTATTTT. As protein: CASSISGVAGSTDTQYF.